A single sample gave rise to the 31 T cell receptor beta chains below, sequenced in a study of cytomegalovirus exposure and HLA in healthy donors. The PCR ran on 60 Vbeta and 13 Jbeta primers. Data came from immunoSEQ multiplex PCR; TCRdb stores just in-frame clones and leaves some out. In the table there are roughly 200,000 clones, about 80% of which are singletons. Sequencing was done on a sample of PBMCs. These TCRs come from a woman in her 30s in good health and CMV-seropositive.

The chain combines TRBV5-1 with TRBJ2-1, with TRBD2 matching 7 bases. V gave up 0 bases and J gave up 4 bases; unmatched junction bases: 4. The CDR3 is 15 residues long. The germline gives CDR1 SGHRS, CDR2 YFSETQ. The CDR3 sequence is CASSLDPSGYNEQFF. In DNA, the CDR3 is TGCGCCAGCAGCTTGGATCCTAGCGGTTACAATGAGCAGTTCTTC. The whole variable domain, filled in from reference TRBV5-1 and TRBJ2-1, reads KAGVTQTPRYLIKTRGQQVTLSCSPISGHRSVSWYQQTPGQGLQFLFEYFSETQRNKGNFPGRFSGRQFSNSRSEMNVSTLELGDSALYLCASSLDPSGYNEQFFGPGTRLTVL.

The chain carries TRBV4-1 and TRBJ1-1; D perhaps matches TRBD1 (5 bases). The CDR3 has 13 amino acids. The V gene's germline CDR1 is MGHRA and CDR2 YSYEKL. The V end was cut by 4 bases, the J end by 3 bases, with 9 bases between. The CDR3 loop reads CASSLRGDTEAFF. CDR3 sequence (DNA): TGCGCCAGCAGCCTAAGGGGCGACACTGAAGCTTTCTTT.

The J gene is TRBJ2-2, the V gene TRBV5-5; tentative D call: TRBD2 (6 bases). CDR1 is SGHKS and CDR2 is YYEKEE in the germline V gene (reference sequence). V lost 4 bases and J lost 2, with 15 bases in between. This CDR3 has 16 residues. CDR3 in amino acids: CASSPGTAGNTGELFF. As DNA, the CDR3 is TGTGCCAGCAGCCCCGGGACTGCCGGTAACACCGGGGAGCTGTTTTTT.

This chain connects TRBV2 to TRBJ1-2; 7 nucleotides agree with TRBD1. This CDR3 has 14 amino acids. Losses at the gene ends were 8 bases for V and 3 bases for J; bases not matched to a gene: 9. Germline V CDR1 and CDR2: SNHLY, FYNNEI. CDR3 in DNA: TGTGCCAGCCATACCACACAGGGGTACTATGGCTACACCTTC. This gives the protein CASHTTQGYYGYTF. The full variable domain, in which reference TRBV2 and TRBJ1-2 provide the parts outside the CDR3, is EPEVTQTPSHQVTQMGQEVILRCVPISNHLYFYWYRQILGQKVEFLVSFYNNEISEKSEIFDDQFSVERPDGSNFTLKIRSTKLEDSAMYFCASHTTQGYYGYTFGSGTRLTVV.

CDR3 loop: CASRQGSDYGYTF. The CDR3 nucleotides read TGCGCCAGCAGACAGGGTTCCGACTATGGCTACACCTTC. The chain joins TRBV10-2 to TRBJ1-2, with a tentative D call TRBD1 (6 bases). The CDR3 runs 13 residues. The V gene's germline CDR1 is WSHSY and CDR2 SAAADI. With 6 bases removed from V and 3 bases from J, the gap between germline ends came to 11 bases.

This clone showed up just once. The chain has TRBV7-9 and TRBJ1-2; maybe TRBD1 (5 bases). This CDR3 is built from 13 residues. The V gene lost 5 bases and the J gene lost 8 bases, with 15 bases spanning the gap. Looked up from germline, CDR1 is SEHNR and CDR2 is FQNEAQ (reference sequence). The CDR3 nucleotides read TGTGCCAGCAGCGCTCAGGGAGGGAAAGGCTACACCTTC. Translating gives CASSAQGGKGYTF.

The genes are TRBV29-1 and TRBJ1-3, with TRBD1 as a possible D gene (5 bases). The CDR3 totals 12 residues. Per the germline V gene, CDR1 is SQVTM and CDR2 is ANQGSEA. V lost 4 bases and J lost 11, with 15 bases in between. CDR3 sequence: CSVGDRDSAIYF. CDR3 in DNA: TGCAGCGTTGGGGACCGGGACTCGGCCATATATTTT.

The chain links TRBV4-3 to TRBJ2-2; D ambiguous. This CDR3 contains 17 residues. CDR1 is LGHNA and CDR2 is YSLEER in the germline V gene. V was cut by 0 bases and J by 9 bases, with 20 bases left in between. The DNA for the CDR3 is TGCGCCAGCAGCCAAGATCTTGAGGATCTCCTGAGAAGGGAGCTGTTTTTT. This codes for CASSQDLEDLLRRELFF.

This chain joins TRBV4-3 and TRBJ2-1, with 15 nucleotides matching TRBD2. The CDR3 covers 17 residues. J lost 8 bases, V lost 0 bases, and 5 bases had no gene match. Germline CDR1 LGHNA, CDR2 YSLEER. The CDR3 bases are TGCGCCAGCAGCCAAGATAGGACTAGCGGGGGGGTCTATGAGCAGTTCTTC. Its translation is CASSQDRTSGGVYEQFF.

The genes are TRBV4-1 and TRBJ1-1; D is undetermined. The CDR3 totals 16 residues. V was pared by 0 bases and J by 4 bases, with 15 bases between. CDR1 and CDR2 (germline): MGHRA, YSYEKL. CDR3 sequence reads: CASSQDRGGRATEAFF. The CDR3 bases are TGCGCCAGCAGCCAAGATAGAGGAGGGAGGGCCACTGAAGCTTTCTTT.

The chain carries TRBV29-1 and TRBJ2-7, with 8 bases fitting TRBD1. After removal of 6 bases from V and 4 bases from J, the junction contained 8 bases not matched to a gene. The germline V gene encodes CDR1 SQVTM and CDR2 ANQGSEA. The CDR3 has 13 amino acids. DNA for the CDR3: TGCAGCGTCGGGACAGGACTTCCTTACGAGCAGTACTTC. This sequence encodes CSVGTGLPYEQYF.

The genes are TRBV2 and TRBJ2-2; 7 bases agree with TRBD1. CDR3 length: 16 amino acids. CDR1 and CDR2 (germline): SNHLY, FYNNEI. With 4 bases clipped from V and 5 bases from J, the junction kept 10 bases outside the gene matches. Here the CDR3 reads CASSGYSDRVTGELFF. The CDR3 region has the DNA TGTGCCAGCAGTGGGTACTCCGACAGGGTAACCGGGGAGCTGTTTTTT.

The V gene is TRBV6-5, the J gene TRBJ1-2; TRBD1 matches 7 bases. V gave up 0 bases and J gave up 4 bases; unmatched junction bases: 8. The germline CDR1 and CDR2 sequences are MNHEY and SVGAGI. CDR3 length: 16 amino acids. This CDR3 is CASSYSRTGTPYGYTF. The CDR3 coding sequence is TGTGCCAGCAGTTACTCCCGGACAGGAACCCCCTATGGCTACACCTTC.

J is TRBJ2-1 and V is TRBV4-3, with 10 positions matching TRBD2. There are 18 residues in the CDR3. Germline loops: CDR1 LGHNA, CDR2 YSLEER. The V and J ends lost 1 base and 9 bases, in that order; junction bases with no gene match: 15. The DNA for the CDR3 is TGCGCCAGCAGCCAAGCGGGGCCTTGGGGGCTAGCGGGAGCTGAGCAGTTCTTC. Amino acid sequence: CASSQAGPWGLAGAEQFF.

CDR3: CASSIQGSGYTF. In nucleotides, the CDR3 is TGTGCCAGTAGTATCCAGGGGTCTGGCTACACCTTC. The chain is built from TRBV19 and TRBJ1-2; possible D gene TRBD1, 6 bases. The CDR3 runs 12 residues. In germline, CDR1 is LNHDA, CDR2 SQIVND (reference sequence). Trimming pared 3 bases from V and 7 bases from J, leaving 9 bases between.

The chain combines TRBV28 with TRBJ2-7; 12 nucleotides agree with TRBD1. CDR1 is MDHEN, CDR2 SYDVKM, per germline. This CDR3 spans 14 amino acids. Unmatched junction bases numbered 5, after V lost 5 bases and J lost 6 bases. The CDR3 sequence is CASSRDRGLTEQYF. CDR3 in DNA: TGTGCCAGCAGTCGGGACAGGGGGCTAACCGAGCAGTACTTC.

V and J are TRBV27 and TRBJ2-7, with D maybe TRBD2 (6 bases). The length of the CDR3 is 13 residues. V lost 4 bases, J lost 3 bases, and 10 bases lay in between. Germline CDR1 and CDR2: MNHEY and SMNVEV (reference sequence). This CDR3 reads CASSYGSNYEQYF. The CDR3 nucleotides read TGTGCCAGCAGTTACGGGAGCAACTACGAGCAGTACTTC.

The CDR3 sequence: CASSGAGGTTNEKLFF. As DNA, the CDR3 is TGCGCCAGCAGTGGGGCAGGGGGGACAACTAATGAAAAACTGTTTTTT. The chain couples TRBV10-2 to TRBJ1-4, with 7 positions matching TRBD1. Germline V lookup: CDR1 WSHSY, CDR2 SAAADI. CDR3 size: 16 residues. V was clipped by 4 bases and J by 0 bases; unmatched bases: 5.

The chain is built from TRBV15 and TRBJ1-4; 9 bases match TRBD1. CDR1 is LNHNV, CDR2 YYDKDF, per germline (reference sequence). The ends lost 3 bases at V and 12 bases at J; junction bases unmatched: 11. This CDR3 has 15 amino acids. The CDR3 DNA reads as TGTGCCACCAGCAGGGACAGGGGAGGCGGTCGGGAACTGTTTTTT. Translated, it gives CATSRDRGGGRELFF.

The CDR3 here is CASSPRQGPIYEQYF. CDR3 DNA: TGTGCCAGCAGCCCACGACAGGGTCCAATATACGAGCAGTACTTC. The V call is TRBV9, the J call TRBJ2-7; 7 positions agree with TRBD1. Germline CDR1 is SGDLS and CDR2 is YYNGEE. Germline trimming cut 4 bases from V and 4 bases from J; bases unmatched to any gene: 11. This CDR3 comprises 15 residues.

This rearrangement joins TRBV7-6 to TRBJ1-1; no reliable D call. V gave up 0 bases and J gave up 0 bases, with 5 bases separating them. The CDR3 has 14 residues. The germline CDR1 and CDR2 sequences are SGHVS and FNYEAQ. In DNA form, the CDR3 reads TGTGCCAGCAGCTTAGCCCTTATGAACACTGAAGCTTTCTTT. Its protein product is CASSLALMNTEAFF.

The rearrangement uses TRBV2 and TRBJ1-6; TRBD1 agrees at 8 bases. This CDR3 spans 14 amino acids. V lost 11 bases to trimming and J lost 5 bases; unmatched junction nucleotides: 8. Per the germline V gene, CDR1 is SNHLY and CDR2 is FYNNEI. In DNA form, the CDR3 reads TGTGCCTGTCCCGGGACAGGTGATAATTCACCCCTCCACTTT. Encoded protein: CACPGTGDNSPLHF.

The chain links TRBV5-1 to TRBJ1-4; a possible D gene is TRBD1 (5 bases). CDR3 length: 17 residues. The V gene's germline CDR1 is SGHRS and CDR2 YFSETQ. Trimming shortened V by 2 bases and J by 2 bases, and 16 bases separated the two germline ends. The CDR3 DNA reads TGCGCCAGCAGCTTTCGAGGATTTGGGGGGACTAATGAAAAACTGTTTTTT. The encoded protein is CASSFRGFGGTNEKLFF.

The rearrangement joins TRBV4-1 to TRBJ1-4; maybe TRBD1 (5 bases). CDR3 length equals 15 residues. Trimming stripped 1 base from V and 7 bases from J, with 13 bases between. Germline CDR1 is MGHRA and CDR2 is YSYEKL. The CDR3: CASSQVLQGGEKLFF. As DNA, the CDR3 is TGCGCCAGCAGCCAAGTGTTGCAGGGAGGTGAAAAACTGTTTTTT.

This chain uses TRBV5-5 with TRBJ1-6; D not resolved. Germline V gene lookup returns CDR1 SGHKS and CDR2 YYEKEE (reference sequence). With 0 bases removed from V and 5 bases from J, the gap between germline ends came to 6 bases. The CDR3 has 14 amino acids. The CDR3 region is CASSLEPNNSPLHF. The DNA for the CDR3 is TGTGCCAGCAGCTTGGAACCTAATAATTCACCCCTCCACTTT.

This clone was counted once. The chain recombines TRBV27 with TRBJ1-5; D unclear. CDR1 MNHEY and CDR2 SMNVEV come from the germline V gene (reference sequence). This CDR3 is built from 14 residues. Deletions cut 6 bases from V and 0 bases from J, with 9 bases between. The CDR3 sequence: CASSPSYSNQPQHF. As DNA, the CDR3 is TGTGCCAGCAGCCCTTCCTATAGCAATCAGCCCCAGCATTTT.

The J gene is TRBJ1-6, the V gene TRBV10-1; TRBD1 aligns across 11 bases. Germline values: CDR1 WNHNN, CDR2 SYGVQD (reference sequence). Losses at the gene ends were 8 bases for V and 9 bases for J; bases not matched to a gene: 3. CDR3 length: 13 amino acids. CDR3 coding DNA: TGCGCCAGCCGCGGACAGGGGGCTTCACCCCTCCACTTT. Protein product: CASRGQGASPLHF.

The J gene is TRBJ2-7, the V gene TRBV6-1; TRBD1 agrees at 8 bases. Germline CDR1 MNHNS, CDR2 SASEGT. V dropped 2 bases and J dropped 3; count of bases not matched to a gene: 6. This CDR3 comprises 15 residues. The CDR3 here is CASSEPGTGSYEQYF. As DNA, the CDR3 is TGTGCCAGCAGTGAACCGGGGACAGGCAGCTACGAGCAGTACTTC.

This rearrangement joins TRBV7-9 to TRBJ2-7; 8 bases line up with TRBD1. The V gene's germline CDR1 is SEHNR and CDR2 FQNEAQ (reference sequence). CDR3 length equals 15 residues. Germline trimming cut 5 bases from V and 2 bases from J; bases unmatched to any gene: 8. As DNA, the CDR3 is TGTGCCAGCAGCATACCCGGGACAGGAGCCTACGAGCAGTACTTC. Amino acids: CASSIPGTGAYEQYF.

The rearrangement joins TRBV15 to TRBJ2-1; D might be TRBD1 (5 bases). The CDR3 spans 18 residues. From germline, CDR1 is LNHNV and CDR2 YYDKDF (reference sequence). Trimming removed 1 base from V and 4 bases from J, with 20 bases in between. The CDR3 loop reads CATSRASLRVQLYNEQFF. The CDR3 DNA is TGTGCCACCAGCAGAGCCTCCCTCAGGGTACAACTTTACAATGAGCAGTTCTTC.

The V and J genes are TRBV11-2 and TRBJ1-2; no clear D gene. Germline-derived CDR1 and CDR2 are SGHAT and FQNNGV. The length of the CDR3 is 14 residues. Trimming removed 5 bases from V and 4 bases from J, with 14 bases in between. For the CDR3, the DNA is TGTGCCAGCAGCCCCGCGGCGAGTACCTATGGCTACACCTTC. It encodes CASSPAASTYGYTF.